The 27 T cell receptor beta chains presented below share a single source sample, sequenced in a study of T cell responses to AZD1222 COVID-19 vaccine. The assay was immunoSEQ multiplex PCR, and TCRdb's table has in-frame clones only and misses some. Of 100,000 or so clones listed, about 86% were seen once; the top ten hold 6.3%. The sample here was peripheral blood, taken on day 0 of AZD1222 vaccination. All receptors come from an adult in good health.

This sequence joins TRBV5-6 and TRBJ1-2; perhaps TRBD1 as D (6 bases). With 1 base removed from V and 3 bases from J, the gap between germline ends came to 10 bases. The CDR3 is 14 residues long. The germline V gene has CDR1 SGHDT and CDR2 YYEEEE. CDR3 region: CASSLTRGDYGYTF. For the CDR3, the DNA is TGTGCCAGCAGCTTGACCAGGGGCGACTATGGCTACACCTTC. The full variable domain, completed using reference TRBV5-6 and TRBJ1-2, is DAGVTQSPTHLIKTRGQQVTLRCSPKSGHDTVSWYQQALGQGPQFIFQYYEEEERQRGNFPDRFSGHQFPNYSSELNVNALLLGDSALYLCASSLTRGDYGYTFGSGTRLTVV.

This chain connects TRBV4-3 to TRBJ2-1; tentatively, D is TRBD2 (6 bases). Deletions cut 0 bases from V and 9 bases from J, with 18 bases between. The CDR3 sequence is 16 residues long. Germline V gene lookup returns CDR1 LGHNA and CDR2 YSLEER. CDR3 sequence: CASSQETRRAGSEQFF. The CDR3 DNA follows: TGCGCCAGCAGCCAAGAGACTAGGCGGGCGGGGAGTGAGCAGTTCTTC.

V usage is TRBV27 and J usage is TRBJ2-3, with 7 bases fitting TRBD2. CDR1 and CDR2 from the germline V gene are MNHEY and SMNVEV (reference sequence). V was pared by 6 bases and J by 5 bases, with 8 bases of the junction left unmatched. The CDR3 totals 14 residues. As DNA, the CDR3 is TGTGCCAGCAGGGGGTGGCGGGAGCGAGATACGCAGTATTTT. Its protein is CASRGWRERDTQYF.

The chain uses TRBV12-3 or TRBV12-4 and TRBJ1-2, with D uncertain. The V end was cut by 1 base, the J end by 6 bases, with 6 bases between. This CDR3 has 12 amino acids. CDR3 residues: CASSLGGNGYTF. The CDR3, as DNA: TGTGCCAGCAGTTTAGGGGGTAATGGCTACACCTTC.

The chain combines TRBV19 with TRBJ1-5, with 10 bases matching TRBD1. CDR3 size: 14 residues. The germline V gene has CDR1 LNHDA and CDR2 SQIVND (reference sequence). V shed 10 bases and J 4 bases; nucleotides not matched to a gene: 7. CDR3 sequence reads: CATSRQGANQPQHF. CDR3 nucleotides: TGTGCCACATCCAGACAGGGGGCAAATCAGCCCCAGCATTTT.

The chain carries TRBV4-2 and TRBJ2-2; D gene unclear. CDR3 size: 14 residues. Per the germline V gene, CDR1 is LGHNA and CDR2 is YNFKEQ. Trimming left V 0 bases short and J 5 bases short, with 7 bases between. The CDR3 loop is CASSQDGETGELFF. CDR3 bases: TGTGCCAGCAGCCAAGACGGTGAGACCGGGGAGCTGTTTTTT.

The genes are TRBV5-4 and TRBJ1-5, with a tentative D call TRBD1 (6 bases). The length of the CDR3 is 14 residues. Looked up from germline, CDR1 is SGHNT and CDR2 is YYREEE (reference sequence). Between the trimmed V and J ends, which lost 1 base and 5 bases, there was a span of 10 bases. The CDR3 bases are TGTGCCAGCAGCTTGAAGGGGGAGGATCAGCCCCAGCATTTT. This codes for CASSLKGEDQPQHF.

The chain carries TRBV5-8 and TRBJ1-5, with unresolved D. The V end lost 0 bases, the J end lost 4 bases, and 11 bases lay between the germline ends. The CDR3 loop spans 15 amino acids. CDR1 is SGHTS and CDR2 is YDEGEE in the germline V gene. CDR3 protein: CASSLAGRLNQPQHF. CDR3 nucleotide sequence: TGTGCCAGCAGCTTGGCGGGCCGGCTAAATCAGCCCCAGCATTTT.

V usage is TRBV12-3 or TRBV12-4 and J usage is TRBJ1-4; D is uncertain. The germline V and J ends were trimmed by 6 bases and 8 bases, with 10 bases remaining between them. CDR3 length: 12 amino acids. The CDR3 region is CASSPRGEKLFF. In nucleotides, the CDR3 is TGTGCCAGCAGCCCCCGGGGAGAAAAACTGTTTTTT.

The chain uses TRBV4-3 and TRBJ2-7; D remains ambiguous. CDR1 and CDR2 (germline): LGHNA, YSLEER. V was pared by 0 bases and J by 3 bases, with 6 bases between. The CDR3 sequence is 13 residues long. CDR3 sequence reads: CASSQDASYEQYF. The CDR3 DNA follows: TGCGCCAGCAGCCAAGATGCGAGCTACGAGCAGTACTTC.

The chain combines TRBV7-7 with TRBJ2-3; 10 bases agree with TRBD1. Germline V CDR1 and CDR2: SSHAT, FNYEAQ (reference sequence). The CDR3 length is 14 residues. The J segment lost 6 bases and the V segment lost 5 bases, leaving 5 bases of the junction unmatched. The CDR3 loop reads CASSPGQGFDTQYF. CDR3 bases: TGTGCCAGCAGCCCGGGACAGGGGTTTGATACGCAGTATTTT. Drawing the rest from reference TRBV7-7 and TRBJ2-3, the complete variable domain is GAGVSQSPRYKVTKRGQDVTLRCDPISSHATLYWYQQALGQGPEFLTYFNYEAQPDKSGLPSDRFSAERPEGSISTLTIQRTEQRDSAMYRCASSPGQGFDTQYFGPGTRLTVL.

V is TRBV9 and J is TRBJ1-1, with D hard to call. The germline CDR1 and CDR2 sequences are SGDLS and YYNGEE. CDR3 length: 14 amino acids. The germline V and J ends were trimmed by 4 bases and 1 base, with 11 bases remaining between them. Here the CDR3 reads CASSSRTANTEAFF. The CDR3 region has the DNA TGTGCCAGCAGCTCGCGGACGGCGAACACTGAAGCTTTCTTT.

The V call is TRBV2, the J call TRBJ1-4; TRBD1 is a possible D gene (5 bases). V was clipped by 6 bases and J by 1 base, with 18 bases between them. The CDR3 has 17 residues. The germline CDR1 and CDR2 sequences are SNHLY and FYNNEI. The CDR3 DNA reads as TGTGCCAGCAGCCTTTTCGAGGGGCGGGAAACTAATGAAAAACTGTTTTTT. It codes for CASSLFEGRETNEKLFF. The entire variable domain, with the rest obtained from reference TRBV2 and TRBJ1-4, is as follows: EPEVTQTPSHQVTQMGQEVILRCVPISNHLYFYWYRQILGQKVEFLVSFYNNEISEKSEIFDDQFSVERPDGSNFTLKIRSTKLEDSAMYFCASSLFEGRETNEKLFFGSGTQLSVL.

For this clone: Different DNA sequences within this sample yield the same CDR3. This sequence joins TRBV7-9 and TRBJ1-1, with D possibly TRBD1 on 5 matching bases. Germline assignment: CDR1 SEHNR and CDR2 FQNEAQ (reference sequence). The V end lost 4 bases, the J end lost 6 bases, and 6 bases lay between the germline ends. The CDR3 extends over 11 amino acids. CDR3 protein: CASSWGAEAFF. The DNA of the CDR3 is TGTGCCAGCAGCTGGGGCGCTGAAGCTTTCTTT.

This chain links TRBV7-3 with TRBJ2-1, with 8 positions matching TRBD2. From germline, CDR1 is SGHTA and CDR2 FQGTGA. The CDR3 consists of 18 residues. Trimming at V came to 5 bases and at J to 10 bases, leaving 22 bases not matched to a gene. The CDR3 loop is CASSPSDQPFSGRDEQFF. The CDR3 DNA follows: TGTGCCAGCAGCCCATCGGACCAACCCTTCAGCGGGAGAGACGAGCAGTTCTTC. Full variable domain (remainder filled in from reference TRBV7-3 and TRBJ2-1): GAGVSQTPSNKVTEKGKYVELRCDPISGHTALYWYRQSLGQGPEFLIYFQGTGAADDSGLPNDRFFAVRPEGSVSTLKIQRTERGDSAVYLCASSPSDQPFSGRDEQFFGPGTRLTVL.

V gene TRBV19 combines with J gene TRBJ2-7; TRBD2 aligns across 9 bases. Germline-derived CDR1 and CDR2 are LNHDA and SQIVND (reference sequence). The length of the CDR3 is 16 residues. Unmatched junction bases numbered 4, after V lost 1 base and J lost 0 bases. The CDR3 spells CASSIGIAGASYEQYF. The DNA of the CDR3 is TGTGCCAGTAGTATAGGGATAGCGGGAGCCTCCTACGAGCAGTACTTC.

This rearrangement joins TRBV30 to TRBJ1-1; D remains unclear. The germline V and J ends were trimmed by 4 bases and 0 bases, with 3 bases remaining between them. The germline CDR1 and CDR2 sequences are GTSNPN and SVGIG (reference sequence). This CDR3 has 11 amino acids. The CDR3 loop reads CAWIVNTEAFF. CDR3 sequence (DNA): TGTGCCTGGATTGTGAACACTGAAGCTTTCTTT.

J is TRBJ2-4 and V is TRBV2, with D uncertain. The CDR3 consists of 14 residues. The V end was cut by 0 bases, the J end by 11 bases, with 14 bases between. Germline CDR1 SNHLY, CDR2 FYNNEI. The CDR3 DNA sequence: TGTGCCAGCAGTGAAGCGCCCTCCTTTTCCCTTCAGTACTTC. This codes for CASSEAPSFSLQYF. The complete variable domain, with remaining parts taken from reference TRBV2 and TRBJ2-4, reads EPEVTQTPSHQVTQMGQEVILRCVPISNHLYFYWYRQILGQKVEFLVSFYNNEISEKSEIFDDQFSVERPDGSNFTLKIRSTKLEDSAMYFCASSEAPSFSLQYFGAGTRLSVL.

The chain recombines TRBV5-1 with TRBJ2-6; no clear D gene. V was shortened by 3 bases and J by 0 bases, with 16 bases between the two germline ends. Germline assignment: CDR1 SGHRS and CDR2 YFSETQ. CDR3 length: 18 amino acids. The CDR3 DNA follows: TGCGCCAGCAGCTCGAGGTACGGGTCGGGCTCTGGGGCCAACGTCCTGACTTTC. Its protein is CASSSRYGSGSGANVLTF.

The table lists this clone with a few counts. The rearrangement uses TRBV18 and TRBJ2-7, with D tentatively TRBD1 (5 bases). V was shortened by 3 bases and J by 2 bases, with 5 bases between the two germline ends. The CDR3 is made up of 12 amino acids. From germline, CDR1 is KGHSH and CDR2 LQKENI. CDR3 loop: CASSPDTYEQYF. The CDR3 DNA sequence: TGTGCCAGCTCACCGGACACCTACGAGCAGTACTTC.

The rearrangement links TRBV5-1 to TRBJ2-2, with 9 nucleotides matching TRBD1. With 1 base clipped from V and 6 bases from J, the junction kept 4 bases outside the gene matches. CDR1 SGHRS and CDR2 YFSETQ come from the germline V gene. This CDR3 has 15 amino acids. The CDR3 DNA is TGCGCCAGCAGCTTGCGGACAGGGGAGGCCGGGGAGCTGTTTTTT. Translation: CASSLRTGEAGELFF. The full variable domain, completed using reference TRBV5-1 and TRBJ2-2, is KAGVTQTPRYLIKTRGQQVTLSCSPISGHRSVSWYQQTPGQGLQFLFEYFSETQRNKGNFPGRFSGRQFSNSRSEMNVSTLELGDSALYLCASSLRTGEAGELFFGEGSRLTVL.

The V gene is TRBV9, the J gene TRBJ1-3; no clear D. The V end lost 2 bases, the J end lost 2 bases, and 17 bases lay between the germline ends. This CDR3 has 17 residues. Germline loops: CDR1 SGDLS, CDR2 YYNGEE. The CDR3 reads CASSVFGETLTGNTIYF. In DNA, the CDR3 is TGTGCCAGCAGCGTGTTCGGGGAAACTCTGACTGGAAACACCATATATTTT.

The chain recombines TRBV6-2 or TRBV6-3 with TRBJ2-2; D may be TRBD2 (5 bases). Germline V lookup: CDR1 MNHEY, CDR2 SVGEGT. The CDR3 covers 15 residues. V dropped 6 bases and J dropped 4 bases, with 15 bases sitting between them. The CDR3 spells CASSPYAGATGELFF. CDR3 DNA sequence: TGTGCCAGCAGCCCCTATGCGGGCGCCACCGGGGAGCTGTTTTTT.

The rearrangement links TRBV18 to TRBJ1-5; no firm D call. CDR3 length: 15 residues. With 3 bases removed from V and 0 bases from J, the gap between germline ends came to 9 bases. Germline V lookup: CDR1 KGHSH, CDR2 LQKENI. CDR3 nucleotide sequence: TGTGCCAGCTCACCCGGGCCGGATAGCAATCAGCCCCAGCATTTT. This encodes CASSPGPDSNQPQHF.

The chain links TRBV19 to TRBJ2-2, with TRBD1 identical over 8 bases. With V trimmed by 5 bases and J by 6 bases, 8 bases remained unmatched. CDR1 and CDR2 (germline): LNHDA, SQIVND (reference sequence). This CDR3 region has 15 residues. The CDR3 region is CASSLWTGISGELFF. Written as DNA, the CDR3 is TGTGCCAGTAGTCTGTGGACAGGGATCTCCGGGGAGCTGTTTTTT.

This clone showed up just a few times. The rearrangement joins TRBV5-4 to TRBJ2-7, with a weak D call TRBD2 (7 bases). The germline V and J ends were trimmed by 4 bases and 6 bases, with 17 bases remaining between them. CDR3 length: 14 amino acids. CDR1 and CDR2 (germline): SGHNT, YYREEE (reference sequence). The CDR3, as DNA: TGTGCCAGCAGCACTGTCGGGGGGCCGGCCGAGCAGTACTTC. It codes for CASSTVGGPAEQYF.

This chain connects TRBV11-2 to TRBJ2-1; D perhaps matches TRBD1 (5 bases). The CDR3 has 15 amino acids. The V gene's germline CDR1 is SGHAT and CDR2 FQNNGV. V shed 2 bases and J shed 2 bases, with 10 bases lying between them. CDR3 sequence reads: CASSLTRGTYNEQFF. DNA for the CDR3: TGTGCCAGCAGCTTAACAAGGGGCACCTACAATGAGCAGTTCTTC.